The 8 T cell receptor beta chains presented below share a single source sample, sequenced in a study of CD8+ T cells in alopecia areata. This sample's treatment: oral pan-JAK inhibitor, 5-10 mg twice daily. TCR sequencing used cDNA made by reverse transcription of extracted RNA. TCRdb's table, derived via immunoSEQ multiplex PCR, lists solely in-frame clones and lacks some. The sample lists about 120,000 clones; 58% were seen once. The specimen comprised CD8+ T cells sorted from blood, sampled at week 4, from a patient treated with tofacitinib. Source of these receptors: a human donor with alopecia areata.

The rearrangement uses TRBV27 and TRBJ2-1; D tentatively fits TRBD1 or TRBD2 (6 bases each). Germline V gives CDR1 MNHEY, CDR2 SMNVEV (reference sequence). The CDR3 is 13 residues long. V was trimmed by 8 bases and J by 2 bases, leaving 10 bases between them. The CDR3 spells CASGGHPYNEQFF. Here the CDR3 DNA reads TGTGCCAGCGGGGGGCATCCCTACAATGAGCAGTTCTTC.

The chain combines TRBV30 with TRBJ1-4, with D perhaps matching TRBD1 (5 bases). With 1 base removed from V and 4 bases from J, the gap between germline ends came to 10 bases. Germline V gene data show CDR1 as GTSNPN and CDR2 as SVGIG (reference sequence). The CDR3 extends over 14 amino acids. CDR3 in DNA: TGTGCCTGGAGTGCGACAGCCGTTAATGAAAAACTGTTTTTT. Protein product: CAWSATAVNEKLFF.

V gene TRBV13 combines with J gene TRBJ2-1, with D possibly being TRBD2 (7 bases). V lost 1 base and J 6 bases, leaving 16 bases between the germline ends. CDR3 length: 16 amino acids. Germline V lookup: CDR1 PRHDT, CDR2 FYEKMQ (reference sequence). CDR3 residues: CASSLERGGLSNEQFF. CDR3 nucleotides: TGTGCCAGCAGCTTAGAGAGGGGGGGCCTCTCCAATGAGCAGTTCTTC. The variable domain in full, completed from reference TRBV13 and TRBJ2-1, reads AAGVIQSPRHLIKEKRETATLKCYPIPRHDTVYWYQQGPGQDPQFLISFYEKMQSDKGSIPDRFSAQQFSDYHSELNMSSLELGDSALYFCASSLERGGLSNEQFFGPGTRLTVL.

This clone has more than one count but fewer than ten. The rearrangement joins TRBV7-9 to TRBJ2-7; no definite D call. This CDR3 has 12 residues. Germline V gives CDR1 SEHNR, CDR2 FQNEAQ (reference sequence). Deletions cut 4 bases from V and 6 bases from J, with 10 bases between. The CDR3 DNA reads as TGTGCCAGCAGCTCCGGTCGAGGCGAGCAGTACTTC. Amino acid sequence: CASSSGRGEQYF.

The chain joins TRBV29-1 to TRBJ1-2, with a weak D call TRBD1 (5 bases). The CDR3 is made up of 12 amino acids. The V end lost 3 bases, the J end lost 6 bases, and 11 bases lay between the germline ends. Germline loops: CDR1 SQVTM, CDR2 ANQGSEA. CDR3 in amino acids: CSVDWGFDGYTF. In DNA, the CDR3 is TGCAGCGTTGACTGGGGCTTTGATGGCTACACCTTC.

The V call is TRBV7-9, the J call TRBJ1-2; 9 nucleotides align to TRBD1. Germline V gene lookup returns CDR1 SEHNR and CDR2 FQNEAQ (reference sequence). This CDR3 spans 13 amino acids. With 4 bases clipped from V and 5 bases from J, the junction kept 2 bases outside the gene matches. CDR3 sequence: CASSWDREYGYTF. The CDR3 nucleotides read TGTGCCAGCAGCTGGGACAGGGAATATGGCTACACCTTC.

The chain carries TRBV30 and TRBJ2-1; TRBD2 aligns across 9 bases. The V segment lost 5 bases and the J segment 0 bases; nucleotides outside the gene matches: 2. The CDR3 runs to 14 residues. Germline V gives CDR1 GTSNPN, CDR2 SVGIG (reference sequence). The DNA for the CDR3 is TGTGCCTGGCTAGCGGGGAACTCCTACAATGAGCAGTTCTTC. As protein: CAWLAGNSYNEQFF.

CDR3 protein: CSVVGAGGTGELFF. The CDR3 DNA sequence: TGCAGCGTTGTGGGGGCCGGGGGCACCGGGGAGCTGTTTTTT. This rearrangement joins TRBV29-1 to TRBJ2-2; D possibly matches TRBD1 or TRBD2 (6 bases each). CDR1 and CDR2 from the germline V gene are SQVTM and ANQGSEA. CDR3 length: 14 residues. Trimming removed 4 bases from V and 4 bases from J, with 13 bases in between.